This is a list of T cell receptor beta chains from one sample in a study of cytomegalovirus exposure and HLA in healthy donors. The protocol was immunoSEQ multiplex PCR, while the TCRdb copy is restricted to in-frame clones and leaves out a portion. The sample holds some 150,000 clones; approximately 80% are singletons and the top ten take more than 3.5%. Material for sequencing was PBMCs. The receptors shown here come from a man aged 25-45 years in good health and CMV-seropositive. Each CDR3 is given with its conserved first and last residue. The order of the fields is J gene, D gene, V gene, clone size, CDR3 DNA, CDR3 protein. A D gene is named only where the DNA matches it firmly. Some rows have no size entry. The others give once, few or many, or a class for an expanded clone.

TRBJ2-1 TRBD1 TRBV30 NA TGTGCCTGGACCCTGCCGGGACAGGAATACAATGAGCAGTTCTTC CAWTLPGQEYNEQFF
TRBJ1-4 NA TRBV5-1 few TGCGCCAGCAGCAGCCAGGACAACGTAGGCGAAAAACTGTTTTTT CASSSQDNVGEKLFF
TRBJ2-7 TRBD2 TRBV14 NA TGTGCCAGCAGCCGCACGGGACTAGCGGATTTCTACGAGCAGTACTTC CASSRTGLADFYEQYF
TRBJ2-5 TRBD2 TRBV30 few TGTGCCAGATCGGGACTAGCGGGGCAAGAGACCCAGTACTTC CARSGLAGQETQYF
TRBJ1-5 NA TRBV7-2 NA TGTGCCAGCAGCAGAGGACAGCTCAATCAGCCCCAGCATTTT CASSRGQLNQPQHF
TRBJ1-3 NA TRBV6-1 NA TGTGCCAGCAGTCAGGAATCAGGAAACACCATATATTTT CASSQESGNTIYF
TRBJ2-7 NA TRBV6-5 NA TGTGCCAGCAGTTATACCCTGGGGGCCACCTACGAGCAGTACTTC CASSYTLGATYEQYF
TRBJ2-7 NA TRBV5-1 NA TGCGCCAGCAGCTTGTTGCATGGCTCCGACGAGCAGTACTTC CASSLLHGSDEQYF
TRBJ2-3 NA TRBV25-1 NA TGTGCCAGCAGCATAGCAGCGGCAGATACGCAGTATTTT CASSIAAADTQYF
TRBJ1-6 TRBD1 TRBV5-4 NA TGTGCCAGCAGCGGCTTGGGGGACAGGGATTATTCACCCCTCCACTTT CASSGLGDRDYSPLHF
TRBJ2-7 TRBD2 TRBV2 NA TGTGCCAGCAGTGGGCTCGGGGGGGCCTTAGAGCAGTACTTC CASSGLGGALEQYF
TRBJ2-7 TRBD1 TRBV13 NA TGTGCCAGCAGCTTAGCACAGGGGGAACACTACGAGCAGTACTTC CASSLAQGEHYEQYF
TRBJ2-1 NA TRBV2 NA TGTGCCTGGAACGACGGGACATTATACAATGAGCAGTTCTTC CAWNDGTLYNEQFF
TRBJ2-3 TRBD1 TRBV4-1 NA TGCGCCAGCAGCCACTCCGGACAGGGAGCAGATACGCAGTATTTT CASSHSGQGADTQYF
TRBJ2-7 TRBD1 TRBV29-1 NA TGCAGCGCCAAGGGACAGATCTCCTACGAGCAGTACTTC CSAKGQISYEQYF
TRBJ1-5 NA TRBV4-1 few TGCGCCAGCAGCCAAGTCGGGTATCAGCCCCAGCATTTT CASSQVGYQPQHF
TRBJ2-7 TRBD2 TRBV5-4 NA TGTGCCAGCAGCTACGTGGGGGGGAGTAGCTCCTACGAGCAGTACTTC CASSYVGGSSSYEQYF
TRBJ2-7 TRBD1 TRBV6-5 once TGTGCCAGCAGCACCCGGGACAGAACCTACGAGCAGTACTTC CASSTRDRTYEQYF
TRBJ2-1 TRBD1 TRBV7-2 NA TGTGCCAGCAGCTTTTGGACAGGGGGCAATGAGCAGTTCTTC CASSFWTGGNEQFF